A selection of T cell receptor beta chains follows, all from one sample in a study of identical twins. TCRdb reanalysed the 5' RACE reads using MiXCR and keeps one entry per CDR3 protein. In the table there are 200,000 or so distinct CDR3 sequences, 15% of which are singletons. These same records also appear under a second study, on T cells expressing NK-cell markers.

Sequencing was carried out using CD8+ T cells sorted from blood. Every receptor here comes from a woman under 30 in good health. Each CDR3 is given with its conserved first and last residue. D genes are given only for firm matches. Clone size is given for some rows only: seen once, a few or many times, or a class if the clone is expanded.

J gene,V gene,clone size,D gene,CDR3 length,CDR3 DNA,CDR3 protein
TRBJ1-6,TRBV30,few,TRBD1,13,TGTGCCTGGGCGCAGGGGGAAGGTTCACCCCTCCACTTT,CAWAQGEGSPLHF
TRBJ2-7,TRBV7-6,NA,NA,14,TGTGCCAGCAGCCCTCCCGGGGCAGCCTACGAGCAGTACTTC,CASSPPGAAYEQYF
TRBJ1-4,TRBV9,NA,TRBD1,15,TGTGCCAGCAGCGATGGGACAGGGGGCAATGAAAAACTGTTTTTT,CASSDGTGGNEKLFF
TRBJ2-1,TRBV20-1,few,TRBD1,14,TGCAGTGCTAGGGGACAGGGGAAATACAATGAGCAGTTCTTC,CSARGQGKYNEQFF
TRBJ2-1,TRBV29-1,few,NA,12,TGCAGCGTTGAAAGGCAGGGCAGTGAGCAGTTCTTC,CSVERQGSEQFF
TRBJ2-5,TRBV9,few,NA,13,TGTGCCAGCGCCCAAGGTGGCCAAGAGACCCAGTACTTC,CASAQGGQETQYF
TRBJ2-1,TRBV14,few,NA,16,TGTGCCAGCAGCCAAACGGGACTCGGGCTCTACAATGAGCAGTTCTTC,CASSQTGLGLYNEQFF
TRBJ1-6,TRBV14,many,TRBD1,15,TGTGCCAGCAGCCACTCGACAGGGGGTATGACACCCCTCCACTTT,CASSHSTGGMTPLHF
TRBJ2-7,TRBV25-1,NA,NA,15,TGTGCCAGCAGTGACCTTGACGGGGGCCTAAGGGAGCAGTACTTC,CASSDLDGGLREQYF
TRBJ1-5,TRBV7-9,NA,NA,12,TGTGCCAGCAGCTTGGGACGGCAGCCCCAGCATTTT,CASSLGRQPQHF
TRBJ2-7,TRBV27,few,TRBD1,16,TGTGCCAGCGGCGGGACAGGGGGCGCCCGGACCTACGAGCAGTACTTC,CASGGTGGARTYEQYF
TRBJ2-3,TRBV25-1,NA,NA,15,TGTGCCAGCAGCTCGGGGGTGACTAGCACAGATACGCAGTATTTT,CASSSGVTSTDTQYF
TRBJ2-7,TRBV12-3/TRBV12-4,NA,NA,12,TGTGCCAGCATGTCTTCCTCCTACGAGCAGTACTTC,CASMSSSYEQYF
TRBJ2-1,TRBV7-8,few,TRBD2,18,TGTGCCAGCAGCTTAGGACTAGCGGGACCCAGCTCCTACAATGAGCAGTTCTTC,CASSLGLAGPSSYNEQFF
TRBJ2-7,TRBV11-2,few,NA,14,TGTGCCAGCAGCGTTGGGGAATCGGGCTACGAGCAGTACTTC,CASSVGESGYEQYF
TRBJ2-1,TRBV5-1,NA,TRBD2,15,TGCGCCAGCAGCCCCTTAACTAGCGGGGTGGATGAGCAGATCTTC,CASSPLTSGVDEQIF
TRBJ2-7,TRBV5-6,NA,NA,17,TGTGCCAGCAGCTTGGGGCGTTTGGGGGTTTTCTCCTACGAGCAGTACTTC,CASSLGRLGVFSYEQYF
TRBJ2-3,TRBV11-2,NA,TRBD2,15,TGTGCCAGCAGCTCTGGACTAGCGGGAAGGTATACGCAGTATTTT,CASSSGLAGRYTQYF
TRBJ2-1,TRBV3-1,NA,TRBD2,16,TGTGCCAGCAGCCAAGTTGTAGCGGGGGACTACAATGAGCAGTTCTTC,CASSQVVAGDYNEQFF
TRBJ1-1,TRBV21-1,few,NA,19,TGTGCCAGCAACCACTACGAGAGTAGGGACAGGGTAGAGAGGACTGAAGCTTTCTTT,CASNHYESRDRVERTEAFF
TRBJ1-5,TRBV9,NA,NA,14,TGTGCCAGCAGCGTAGGGGGCTACGGTCAGCCCCAGCATTTT,CASSVGGYGQPQHF
TRBJ2-7,TRBV12-3/TRBV12-4,NA,NA,12,TGTGCCAGCAGTTTCGTGGTGCACGAGCAGTACTTC,CASSFVVHEQYF
TRBJ1-2,TRBV27,NA,NA,11,TGTGCCAGCAGTGGGGCAGGGTTATACACCTTC,CASSGAGLYTF
TRBJ2-3,TRBV6-4,NA,NA,14,TGTGCCAGCAGTGACTCTCCGGGGACAGATACGCAGTATTTT,CASSDSPGTDTQYF
TRBJ2-2,TRBV10-1,few,NA,16,TGCGCCAGCAGTGAGTCGAGTGTTGAGAACACCGGGGAGCTGTTTTTT,CASSESSVENTGELFF
TRBJ2-4,TRBV4-3,few,TRBD2,19,TGCGCCAGCAGCCAAGATGGGACTAGCGGGAGCATTTGGAGTGGCATTCAGTACTTC,CASSQDGTSGSIWSGIQYF
TRBJ2-1,TRBV29-1,few,NA,15,TGCAGCGTTGAACAGGGGGGACTAGGCAAAGATGAGCAGTTCTTC,CSVEQGGLGKDEQFF
TRBJ2-3,TRBV11-2,NA,NA,12,TGTGCCAGCAGCTTAGATAAAAATACGCAGTATTTT,CASSLDKNTQYF
TRBJ2-7,TRBV29-1,NA,NA,11,TGCAGCGTTGAGGGCGGGGACGAGCAGTACTTC,CSVEGGDEQYF
TRBJ2-7,TRBV10-2,few,TRBD2,16,TGCGCCAGCAGTGAGTCTAGGGCGGGAGGGATCTACGAGCAGTACTTC,CASSESRAGGIYEQYF
TRBJ2-1,TRBV2,NA,NA,18,TGTGCCAGCAGCGCACCACTAACCCGGGACGATTACTACAATGAGCAGTTCTTC,CASSAPLTRDDYYNEQFF
TRBJ2-7,TRBV6-5,NA,NA,14,TGTGCCAGCAGTTACAGGACGGGAGAGCACGAGCAGTACTTC,CASSYRTGEHEQYF
TRBJ1-1,TRBV5-1,NA,NA,15,TGCGCCAGCACCAACCGGGGGGAGCTACCGGGGAGAGCTTTCTTT,CASTNRGELPGRAFF
TRBJ2-6,TRBV9,few,NA,12,TGTGCCAGCAGCGTAGGGGCCAACGTCCTGACTTTC,CASSVGANVLTF
TRBJ2-2,TRBV24-1,few,TRBD1,16,TGTGCCACCAGTGATTCGACGACAGGGGGCTTCGGGGAGCTGTTTTTT,CATSDSTTGGFGELFF
TRBJ2-2,TRBV12-3/TRBV12-4,NA,TRBD2,15,TGTGCCAGCAGTTTAGCACTAGCGAGCACCGGGGAGCTGTTTTTT,CASSLALASTGELFF
TRBJ1-5,TRBV5-6,few,NA,15,TGTGCCAGCAGCCGGACAGCCTGGGGGAATCAGCCCCAGCATTTT,CASSRTAWGNQPQHF
TRBJ2-3,TRBV29-1,few,TRBD2,14,TGCAGCGTTGGACTAGCGGGGGGCACAGATACGCAGTATTTT,CSVGLAGGTDTQYF
TRBJ2-7,TRBV27,NA,NA,14,TGTGCCAGCAGTCCCTTTGAGGGGGCCTACGAGCAGTACTTC,CASSPFEGAYEQYF
TRBJ1-5,TRBV10-1,few,NA,13,TGCGCCAGCAGTAATAGTCGCAATCAGCCCCAGCATTTT,CASSNSRNQPQHF
TRBJ1-1,TRBV19,many,NA,9,TGTGCCAGTAGTATTCAGGCTTTCTTT,CASSIQAFF
TRBJ1-2,TRBV7-9,few,NA,12,TGTGCCAGCAGCTCCGGCCTCGCGGGCTACACCTTC,CASSSGLAGYTF
TRBJ2-7,TRBV5-1,few,NA,15,TGCGCCAGCAGTATTGGACCGAAGTTCCCCTACGAGCAGTACTTC,CASSIGPKFPYEQYF
TRBJ2-2,TRBV5-4,many,TRBD2,14,TGTGCCAGCACCGGGGAGGGTGACACCGGGGAGCTGTTTTTT,CASTGEGDTGELFF
TRBJ2-7,TRBV2,few,NA,12,TGTGCCAGCAGGGGCAGGGCCTACGAGCAGTACTTC,CASRGRAYEQYF
TRBJ2-7,TRBV7-7,NA,NA,15,TGTGCCAGCAGTTCCGAACCGGGCCGAACCTACGAGCAGTACTTC,CASSSEPGRTYEQYF
TRBJ2-5,TRBV4-1,NA,NA,14,TGCGCCAGCAGCCATCCGGGCGGAGAAGAGACCCAGTACTTC,CASSHPGGEETQYF
TRBJ2-3,TRBV25-1,NA,NA,14,TGTGCCAGCAGTGAGCGATGGGCTGGAGATACGCAGTATTTT,CASSERWAGDTQYF
TRBJ2-1,TRBV6-2/TRBV6-3,NA,NA,12,TGTGCCAGCAGGCCGTCCCGGGGTGAGCAGTTCTTC,CASRPSRGEQFF
TRBJ2-5,TRBV20-1,many,NA,15,TGCAGTGCTCGTACCCAAAGACCTAGCCGGGAGACCCAGTACTTC,CSARTQRPSRETQYF
TRBJ1-4,TRBV7-9,few,NA,14,TGTGCCAGCAGCTTCGCAGGAGCCGGGGAAAAACTGTTTTTT,CASSFAGAGEKLFF